This T cell receptor beta chain is drawn from a study of blood T cell repertoires in COVID-19. On the study more broadly: Donors in the United States, Italy and Spain gave samples during acute or convalescent COVID-19. Sources were T cells, B-cell-depleted T cells, or PBMCs; the material itself was cDNA or gDNA.

J was trimmed by 7 bases and V by 1 base; bases with no gene match: 4. This CDR3 is 15 amino acids long. CDR1 is SGHAT, CDR2 FQNNGV, per germline. This clone was recorded only once. Per the authors' pipeline: The authors estimated nucleated cell counts from reference gene primer amplification. Some clones are missing from TCRdb's copy, which holds only in-frame ones; the method was immunoSEQ multiplex PCR. The V and J calls and clone size were taken over from that table, and D and trimming were inferred from the DNA. This table holds more than 250,000 clones, around 86% found once. This TCR derives from a man in his forties or fifties with active or convalescent COVID-19. This chain connects TRBV11-2 to TRBJ1-4; 9 bases map to TRBD1. Specimen: peripheral blood. The CDR3 sequence: CASSLVRTGAEKLFF. The CDR3 DNA is TGTGCCAGCAGCTTAGTCCGGACAGGGGCTGAAAAACTGTTTTTT.